Presented here are 16 T cell receptor beta chains from one specimen sequenced in a study of T cell changes during pregnancy in multiple sclerosis. Assay: immunoSEQ multiplex PCR; the TCRdb copy retains only in-frame clones and omits some. The sample has 35,000 to 45,000 clones; roughly 92% are singletons. Source material: peripheral blood. The source of these receptors is a female donor with multiple sclerosis, enrolled in a pregnancy study.

This clone was observed once. This chain uses TRBV5-1 with TRBJ1-1; no clear D. The V gene's germline CDR1 is SGHRS and CDR2 YFSETQ. V lost 0 bases and J 3 bases, leaving 15 bases between the germline ends. This CDR3 is built from 16 residues. CDR3: CASSLDGLSSDTEAFF. The CDR3 bases are TGCGCCAGCAGCTTGGACGGGTTATCATCGGACACTGAAGCTTTCTTT.

This chain's CDR3 is CASSLGEWDRETQYF. The CDR3 coding sequence is TGTGCCAGCAGCTTAGGAGAATGGGACAGAGAGACCCAGTACTTC. The V gene is TRBV7-9, the J gene TRBJ2-5; TRBD1 matches at 7 bases. CDR1 is SEHNR and CDR2 is FQNEAQ in the germline V gene (reference sequence). CDR3 length equals 15 residues. With 1 base clipped from V and 4 bases from J, the junction kept 6 bases outside the gene matches.

This clone was seen only once. CDR3 nucleotide sequence: TGTGCCAGCAGCGCGACTAGCGGGCCGCCCTACGAGCAGTACTTC. Protein product: CASSATSGPPYEQYF. V usage is TRBV2 and J usage is TRBJ2-7; 10 positions match TRBD2. The CDR3 is 15 amino acids. Losses at the gene ends were 6 bases for V and 2 bases for J; bases not matched to a gene: 7. Germline CDR1 and CDR2: SNHLY and FYNNEI. Based on the CDR3 plus reference TRBV2 and TRBJ2-7, the full variable domain is EPEVTQTPSHQVTQMGQEVILRCVPISNHLYFYWYRQILGQKVEFLVSFYNNEISEKSEIFDDQFSVERPDGSNFTLKIRSTKLEDSAMYFCASSATSGPPYEQYFGPGTRLTVT.

The rearrangement uses TRBV5-6 and TRBJ2-1; 13 bases match TRBD2. This CDR3 is built from 15 residues. Germline V lookup: CDR1 SGHDT, CDR2 YYEEEE. The ends lost 4 bases at V and 8 bases at J; junction bases unmatched: 6. This CDR3 is CASSGGLAGIDEQFF. DNA for the CDR3: TGTGCCAGCAGCGGGGGACTAGCGGGAATCGATGAGCAGTTCTTC. Supplemented by reference TRBV5-6 and TRBJ2-1, the full variable domain reads DAGVTQSPTHLIKTRGQQVTLRCSPKSGHDTVSWYQQALGQGPQFIFQYYEEEERQRGNFPDRFSGHQFPNYSSELNVNALLLGDSALYLCASSGGLAGIDEQFFGPGTRLTVL.

The genes are TRBV19 and TRBJ2-7; D perhaps matches TRBD1 (6 bases). The CDR3 runs to 12 residues. The germline CDR1 and CDR2 sequences are LNHDA and SQIVND (reference sequence). Trimming shortened V by 5 bases and J by 3 bases, and 8 bases separated the two germline ends. CDR3 sequence reads: CASSADSYEQYF. The CDR3 nucleotides read TGTGCCAGTAGTGCGGACAGCTACGAGCAGTACTTC.

This sequence joins TRBV28 and TRBJ2-1; possible D gene TRBD1, 5 bases. The CDR3 length is 15 residues. Germline assignment: CDR1 MDHEN and CDR2 SYDVKM. V was clipped by 7 bases and J by 4 bases, with 17 bases between them. CDR3 sequence reads: CASTFVGVEYNEQFF. The CDR3 DNA reads as TGTGCCAGCACTTTTGTAGGGGTAGAATACAATGAGCAGTTCTTC. The full variable domain, in which reference TRBV28 and TRBJ2-1 provide the parts outside the CDR3, is DVKVTQSSRYLVKRTGEKVFLECVQDMDHENMFWYRQDPGLGLRLIYFSYDVKMKEKGDIPEGYSVSREKKERFSLILESASTNQTSMYLCASTFVGVEYNEQFFGPGTRLTVL.

The V gene is TRBV2, the J gene TRBJ1-1; D remains unclear. Germline CDR1 SNHLY, CDR2 FYNNEI. The CDR3 consists of 14 residues. Trimming took off 4 bases at V and 0 bases at J, with 9 bases between the two ends. The CDR3 nucleotides read TGTGCCAGCAGTGTAATCGAGGTGAACACTGAAGCTTTCTTT. Translated, it gives CASSVIEVNTEAFF.

This chain uses TRBV29-1 with TRBJ1-5; possible D gene TRBD1, 5 bases. The CDR3 extends over 15 amino acids. The V end lost 4 bases, the J end lost 10 bases, and 23 bases lay between the germline ends. Germline V CDR1 and CDR2: SQVTM, ANQGSEA. The CDR3 bases are TGCAGCGTTGGGGAGGGATCTCCCACAGGAGCACCCCAGCATTTT. Amino acids: CSVGEGSPTGAPQHF.

The gene calls are TRBV7-2 and TRBJ2-7; 7 nucleotides match TRBD2. Per the germline V gene, CDR1 is SGHTA and CDR2 is FQGNSA. This CDR3 contains 16 residues. Germline trimming cut 5 bases from V and 2 bases from J; bases unmatched to any gene: 12. The CDR3 protein is CASSVLPLAAPYEQYF. DNA for the CDR3: TGTGCCAGCAGCGTACTGCCTCTAGCGGCCCCCTACGAGCAGTACTTC.

Only one count was recorded for this clone. The gene calls are TRBV7-6 and TRBJ2-1; 8 positions match TRBD2. CDR3 length: 15 amino acids. Germline values: CDR1 SGHVS, CDR2 FNYEAQ. With V trimmed by 3 bases and J by 7 bases, 8 bases remained unmatched. The CDR3 is CASSLMSSGQNEQFF. The CDR3 coding sequence is TGTGCCAGCAGCTTGATGTCTAGCGGGCAGAATGAGCAGTTCTTC.

The chain is built from TRBV7-2 and TRBJ2-3, with 12 bases matching TRBD1. Per germline, CDR1 SGHTA and CDR2 FQGNSA. The CDR3 length is 16 residues. The ends lost 0 bases at V and 3 bases at J; junction bases unmatched: 1. In DNA form, the CDR3 reads TGTGCCAGCAGCTTAGCGGGACAGGGGGCGACAGATACGCAGTATTTT. As protein: CASSLAGQGATDTQYF.

This chain uses TRBV27 with TRBJ1-1; TRBD1 matches at 8 bases. CDR1 is MNHEY, CDR2 SMNVEV, per germline (reference sequence). The ends lost 5 bases at V and 2 bases at J; junction bases unmatched: 10. CDR3 length equals 16 residues. The CDR3 DNA reads as TGTGCCAGCAGTCATACAGGGGGTCGTTTAAACACTGAAGCTTTCTTT. Translating gives CASSHTGGRLNTEAFF.

The V and J genes are TRBV6-4 and TRBJ2-5; 7 bases match TRBD1. V was clipped by 6 bases and J by 9 bases; unmatched bases: 10. The germline gives CDR1 MRHNA, CDR2 SNTAGT. The CDR3 spans 13 residues. The CDR3 bases are TGTGCCAGCAGCCCGGTGAAGGGGGCGGCCCAGTACTTC. It is translated as CASSPVKGAAQYF.

The rearrangement links TRBV29-1 to TRBJ1-2; TRBD1 might be the D (6 bases). CDR1 SQVTM and CDR2 ANQGSEA come from the germline V gene. This CDR3 comprises 14 residues. V was pared by 4 bases and J by 7 bases, with 19 bases between. The CDR3 DNA sequence: TGCAGCGTTGGGACAGTGGCTTCGGCGGGTGGCTACACCTTC. Its translation is CSVGTVASAGGYTF.

This clone was detected once. The chain is built from TRBV2 and TRBJ1-1, with D uncertain. The CDR3 length is 13 residues. V shed 7 bases and J shed 4 bases, with 13 bases lying between them. Germline CDR1 SNHLY, CDR2 FYNNEI. CDR3 protein: CASMLGVSTEAFF. CDR3 DNA sequence: TGTGCCAGCATGTTGGGTGTAAGCACTGAAGCTTTCTTT.

This clone was seen just once. The chain joins TRBV28 to TRBJ1-2; TRBD1 matches at 7 bases. Looked up from germline, CDR1 is MDHEN and CDR2 is SYDVKM. V lost 6 bases and J lost 4; bases outside the gene matches: 11. CDR3 size: 15 residues. In DNA form, the CDR3 reads TGTGCCAGCAGACTCACCTCGGGACAGCTCTATGGCTACACCTTC. As protein: CASRLTSGQLYGYTF.